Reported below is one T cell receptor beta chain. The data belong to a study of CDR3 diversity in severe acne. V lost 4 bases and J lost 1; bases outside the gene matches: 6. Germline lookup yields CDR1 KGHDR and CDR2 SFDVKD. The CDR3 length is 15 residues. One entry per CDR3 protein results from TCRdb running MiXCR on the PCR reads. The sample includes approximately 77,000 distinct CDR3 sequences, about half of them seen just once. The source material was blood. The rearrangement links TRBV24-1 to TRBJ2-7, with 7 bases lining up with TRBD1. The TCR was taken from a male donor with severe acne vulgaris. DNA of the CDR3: TGTGCCACCAGTGACGACCCGGGACAGTCCTACGAGCAGTACTTC. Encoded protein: CATSDDPGQSYEQYF.